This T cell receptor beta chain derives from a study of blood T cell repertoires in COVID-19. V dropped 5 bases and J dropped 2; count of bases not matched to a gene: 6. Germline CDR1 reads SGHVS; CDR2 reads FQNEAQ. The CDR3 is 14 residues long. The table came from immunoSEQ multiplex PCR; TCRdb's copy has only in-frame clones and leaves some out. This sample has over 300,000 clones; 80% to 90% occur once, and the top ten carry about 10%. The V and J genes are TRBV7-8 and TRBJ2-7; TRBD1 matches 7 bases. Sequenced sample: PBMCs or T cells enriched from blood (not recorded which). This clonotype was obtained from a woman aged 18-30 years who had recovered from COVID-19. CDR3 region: CASSKTGFTYEQYF. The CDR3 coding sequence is TGTGCCAGCAGCAAGACAGGGTTTACCTACGAGCAGTACTTC.